The 26 T cell receptor beta chains in this list originate from one sample, sequenced in a study of vaccination and CD4 T cells after COVID-19. Sample treatment: roughly 10-day PBMC culture with coronavirus spike peptide pools or control peptides (ViraFEST assay). Samples of CD4+ T cells were obtained from the unexposed donor before the COVID-19 pandemic (2011-2018). An Oncomine TCR Beta short-read assay was used to sequence the DNA from cultured CD4+ T cells. From CD4+ T cells that had been cultured, genomic DNA was extracted. Via MiXCR, TCRdb re-called the PCR reads, giving one row per CDR3 protein. Of fewer than 12,000 distinct CDR3 sequences in the sample, about 27% were seen once. These receptors have no known antigen. The sample consisted of CD4+ T cells from blood, cultured in vitro. These receptors originate from a human donor in good health.

The chain has TRBV15 and TRBJ2-7, with D hard to call. The germline gives CDR1 LNHNV, CDR2 YYDKDF (reference sequence). The CDR3 is 16 amino acids. The germline V and J ends were trimmed by 1 base and 1 base, with 14 bases remaining between them. The CDR3 region has the DNA TGTGCCACCAGCAGAGTTGGGCAACTAAGTTCCTACGAGCAGTACTTC. It yields the protein CATSRVGQLSSYEQYF.

This clonotype was counted a few times. The V gene is TRBV20-1, the J gene TRBJ2-3; D possibly corresponds to TRBD2 (6 bases). In germline, CDR1 is DFQATT, CDR2 SNEGSKA (reference sequence). V lost 6 bases and J 3 bases, leaving 10 bases between the germline ends. The CDR3 sequence is 12 residues long. CDR3 nucleotides: TGCAGTGCCGAGGAGGGTACAGATACGCAGTATTTT. Encoded protein: CSAEEGTDTQYF.

J is TRBJ2-7 and V is TRBV6-5; 9 nucleotides match TRBD2. This CDR3 contains 15 residues. From germline, CDR1 is MNHEY and CDR2 SVGAGI. V was clipped by 2 bases and J by 6 bases; unmatched bases: 8. The CDR3 nucleotides read TGTGCCAGCAGTTACACGGGCGGGGGGGCCACCGAGCAGTACTTC. Encoded protein: CASSYTGGGATEQYF.

The chain carries TRBV19 and TRBJ1-4; D uncertain. This CDR3 is 12 amino acids long. Germline V gene lookup returns CDR1 LNHDA and CDR2 SQIVND (reference sequence). V was shortened by 5 bases and J by 10 bases, with 11 bases between the two germline ends. CDR3 in DNA: TGTGCCAGTAGTGCTCGAGGTGGAAAACTGTTTTTT. This gives the protein CASSARGGKLFF.

This chain links TRBV20-1 with TRBJ2-7, with 8 positions matching TRBD2. The V and J ends lost 4 bases and 4 bases, in that order; junction bases with no gene match: 9. Looked up from germline, CDR1 is DFQATT and CDR2 is SNEGSKA (reference sequence). CDR3 length: 14 amino acids. The CDR3 DNA is TGCAGTGCTACTCGGACTAGCAGCTTATACGAGCAGTACTTC. Protein product: CSATRTSSLYEQYF.

This clonotype showed up just a few times. The chain employs TRBV7-3 and TRBJ1-1, with a tentative D call TRBD1 (6 bases). Trimming removed 5 bases at V and 5 bases at J, with 15 bases between. In germline, CDR1 is SGHTA, CDR2 FQGTGA. CDR3 size: 14 residues. In nucleotides, the CDR3 is TGTGCCAGCAGCCGTGAGGGGGATGGGACTGAAGCTTTCTTT. Translation gives CASSREGDGTEAFF.

This clonotype was seen a handful of times. This chain uses TRBV7-3 with TRBJ2-5; the match to TRBD1 covers 7 bases. The CDR3 has 13 amino acids. The germline V gene encodes CDR1 SGHTA and CDR2 FQGTGA. V shed 6 bases and J 5 bases; nucleotides not matched to a gene: 6. CDR3 in DNA: TGTGCCAGCAGACAGGGGCCAACGGAGACCCAGTACTTC. Translated: CASRQGPTETQYF.

CDR3 nucleotide sequence: TGTGCCACCAGTGATCGGTTGGGACAGGGGGTTTACAATGAGCAGTTCTTC. Protein sequence: CATSDRLGQGVYNEQFF. This chain joins TRBV24-1 and TRBJ2-1, with 11 bases fitting TRBD1. Germline V gene data show CDR1 as KGHDR and CDR2 as SFDVKD. With V trimmed by 3 bases and J by 4 bases, 7 bases remained unmatched. The CDR3 sequence is 17 residues long.

This clonotype was picked up a small number of times. The chain uses TRBV20-1 and TRBJ2-4; 7 bases line up with TRBD1. This CDR3 is 14 amino acids long. V was clipped by 6 bases and J by 0 bases; unmatched bases: 5. Germline CDR1 is DFQATT and CDR2 is SNEGSKA (reference sequence). CDR3 coding DNA: TGCAGTGCCCGTACAGGGGTAGCCAAAAACATTCAGTACTTC. Its translation: CSARTGVAKNIQYF.

The chain carries TRBV28 and TRBJ2-7; 8 positions agree with TRBD1. The length of the CDR3 is 18 residues. With 5 bases clipped from V and 6 bases from J, the junction kept 21 bases outside the gene matches. Germline V lookup: CDR1 MDHEN, CDR2 SYDVKM. The CDR3 DNA follows: TGTGCCAGCAGTGCCGTGTACACTGGGACAGGCCACCGGGGCGAGCAGTACTTC. It encodes CASSAVYTGTGHRGEQYF.

By its share, this clonotype is medium-sized. V usage is TRBV20-1 and J usage is TRBJ2-5; the D gene could be TRBD1 or TRBD2 (5 bases each). Trimming shortened V by 5 bases and J by 3 bases, and 10 bases separated the two germline ends. The germline CDR1 and CDR2 sequences are DFQATT and SNEGSKA (reference sequence). The CDR3 runs to 12 residues. The CDR3 loop is CSAQRGEETQYF. The CDR3 DNA sequence: TGCAGTGCTCAAAGAGGGGAAGAGACCCAGTACTTC.

This CDR3 is CASSYPGGSYEQYF. CDR3 DNA sequence: TGTGCCAGCAGTTACCCGGGGGGTTCCTACGAGCAGTACTTC. V and J are TRBV6-5 and TRBJ2-7; 7 bases match TRBD2. The CDR3 has 14 residues. After removal of 2 bases from V and 1 base from J, the junction contained 2 bases not matched to a gene. The germline V gene has CDR1 MNHEY and CDR2 SVGAGI.

In its sample, this clonotype was seen a few times. The chain recombines TRBV11-2 with TRBJ1-6; 7 positions match TRBD1. V shed 5 bases, J shed 4 bases, and the junction held 5 bases outside the gene matches. This CDR3 has 15 amino acids. Germline CDR1 reads SGHAT; CDR2 reads FQNNGV. This CDR3 reads CASSPPGQYNSPLHF. CDR3 DNA: TGTGCCAGCAGCCCACCGGGACAGTATAATTCACCCCTCCACTTT.

The J gene is TRBJ1-1, the V gene TRBV4-3, with D possibly TRBD1 on 5 matching bases. Germline V gene data show CDR1 as LGHNA and CDR2 as YSLEER. V lost 1 base and J lost 5, with 14 bases in between. The CDR3 totals 15 residues. The DNA of the CDR3 is TGCGCCAGCAGCCAAGGGGGCCGACGGAATACTGAAGCTTTCTTT. Amino acids: CASSQGGRRNTEAFF.

CDR3 in DNA: TGTGCCAGCAGCTTATCAACCGTCAATGAGCAGTTCTTC. Encoded protein: CASSLSTVNEQFF. This rearrangement joins TRBV7-9 to TRBJ2-1; no definite D call. The CDR3 has 13 amino acids. Germline V gene sequence: CDR1 SEHNR, CDR2 FQNEAQ (reference sequence). Between the trimmed V and J ends, which lost 2 bases and 6 bases, there was a span of 8 bases.

The chain uses TRBV7-3 and TRBJ2-1; 9 bases map to TRBD2. This CDR3 comprises 15 residues. CDR1 SGHTA and CDR2 FQGTGA come from the germline V gene. The V and J ends lost 4 bases and 1 base, in that order; junction bases with no gene match: 2. CDR3 residues: CASSSGLASYNEQFF. The DNA of the CDR3 is TGTGCCAGCAGCTCAGGACTAGCGTCCTACAATGAGCAGTTCTTC.

The rearrangement links TRBV30 to TRBJ1-6; D perhaps matches TRBD1 (5 bases). Germline V gene data show CDR1 as GTSNPN and CDR2 as SVGIG (reference sequence). Trimming took off 5 bases at V and 6 bases at J, with 14 bases between the two ends. The CDR3 is 14 residues long. CDR3 DNA: TGTGCCTGGGAGGGAGGACAAACTAATTCACCCCTCCACTTT. Translation gives CAWEGGQTNSPLHF.

This chain joins TRBV20-1 and TRBJ2-2; 10 nucleotides align to TRBD2. There are 15 residues in the CDR3. V dropped 5 bases and J dropped 4; count of bases not matched to a gene: 7. In germline, CDR1 is DFQATT, CDR2 SNEGSKA (reference sequence). The CDR3 here is CSALSSGRSTGELFF. The CDR3 DNA follows: TGCAGTGCTCTTTCTAGCGGGAGAAGCACCGGGGAGCTGTTTTTT.

Comment on this clonotype: This may be a read error, as it is one base from a much larger clone. The CDR3 DNA sequence: TGTGTCAGCAGCCTCATGGGCGGGAACACTGAAGCTTTCTTT. Its protein product is CVSSLMGGNTEAFF. The gene calls are TRBV7-9 and TRBJ1-1; no clear D gene. CDR3 length: 14 amino acids. Germline V gene lookup returns CDR1 SEHNR and CDR2 FQNEAQ (reference sequence). The variable domain in full, with the rest retrieved from reference TRBV7-9 and TRBJ1-1, is DTGVSQNPRHKITKRGQNVTFRCDPISEHNRLYWYRQTLGQGPEFLTYFQNEAQLEKSRLLSDRFSAERPKGSFSTLEIQRTEQGDSAMYLCVSSLMGGNTEAFFGQGTRLTVV.

This clonotype has more than one count but fewer than ten. CDR3 coding DNA: TGCAGTGCTACCTCCGCCGGGGGACTAGCGGGAGATGGTGTTTTGAACATTCAGTACTTC. Residues: CSATSAGGLAGDGVLNIQYF. The chain carries TRBV20-1 and TRBJ2-4; 14 bases match TRBD2. Unmatched junction bases numbered 21, after V lost 4 bases and J lost 7 bases. The CDR3 contains 20 residues. CDR1 is DFQATT and CDR2 is SNEGSKA in the germline V gene (reference sequence).

This clonotype was recorded a few times. This chain connects TRBV24-1 to TRBJ2-3; D is perhaps TRBD2 (6 bases). The CDR3 sequence is 17 residues long. Trimming stripped 6 bases from V and 4 bases from J, with 22 bases between. Looked up from germline, CDR1 is KGHDR and CDR2 is SFDVKD. The DNA for the CDR3 is TGTGCCACCAGTCTTAATCAGGGCCGGGGGTTGGCAGATACGCAGTATTTT. It yields the protein CATSLNQGRGLADTQYF.

The chain recombines TRBV6-2 or TRBV6-3 with TRBJ1-2; D may be TRBD1 (6 bases). The germline V gene has CDR1 MNHEY and CDR2 SVGEGT. V was trimmed by 6 bases and J by 3 bases, leaving 17 bases between them. This CDR3 comprises 15 residues. This CDR3 reads CASSSRGQADYGYTF. The DNA of the CDR3 is TGTGCCAGCAGCTCGCGGGGGCAGGCGGACTATGGCTACACCTTC.

This clonotype was seen only a few times. The J gene is TRBJ2-7, the V gene TRBV6-2 or TRBV6-3; 7 nucleotides line up with TRBD2. Germline values: CDR1 MNHEY, CDR2 SVGEGT. The CDR3 is 14 amino acids. V lost 6 bases, J lost 3 bases, and 8 bases stayed unmatched. CDR3 nucleotides: TGTGCCAGCAGGTTGGGACTACCGAACTACGAGCAGTACTTC. Translated: CASRLGLPNYEQYF.

The chain carries TRBV27 and TRBJ2-7; D not resolved. Germline values: CDR1 MNHEY, CDR2 SMNVEV (reference sequence). The CDR3 extends over 14 amino acids. Trimming removed 3 bases from V and 0 bases from J, with 9 bases in between. CDR3 coding DNA: TGTGCCAGCAGTTTCGACACGGTCTCCTACGAGCAGTACTTC. It encodes CASSFDTVSYEQYF.

The CDR3 nucleotides are TGTGCCACCAGTGATTTTAAGGGGAGGTCCTACAATGAGCAGTTCTTC. Translation: CATSDFKGRSYNEQFF. The gene calls are TRBV24-1 and TRBJ2-1, with D possibly TRBD2 on 6 matching bases. The CDR3 covers 16 residues. Germline lookup yields CDR1 KGHDR and CDR2 SFDVKD. Trimming took off 1 base at V and 1 base at J, with 10 bases between the two ends.

This clonotype came up a few times. The chain joins TRBV10-3 to TRBJ2-3, with 9 nucleotides matching TRBD1. The V segment lost 4 bases and the J segment 4 bases; nucleotides outside the gene matches: 6. There are 15 residues in the CDR3. Germline CDR1 and CDR2: ENHRY and SYGVKD. DNA for the CDR3: TGTGCCATCAGTGGTCGGGACAGGGACCCAGATACGCAGTATTTT. It translates to CAISGRDRDPDTQYF.